Listed below are T cell receptor beta chains from one sample, sequenced in a study of blood T cell repertoires in COVID-19. The table came from immunoSEQ multiplex PCR; TCRdb's copy has only in-frame clones and leaves some out. The table has 85,000 to 120,000 clones, around 80% seen once; the top ten hold 6.2%. Material for sequencing was peripheral blood. The source of these receptors is a man older than 75 with COVID-19, enrolled during active disease. CDR3s include the opening cysteine and the closing phenylalanine or tryptophan. D genes are given only for firm matches. Some rows mark clone size as missing; the rest say once, few, many or name a class of expanded clone.

>.|TRBV5-4|TRBJ2-1|TRBD2
CASSPERGAYNEQFF
TGTGCCAGCAGTCCGGAGCGGGGGGCCTACAATGAGCAGTTCTTC
>.|TRBV21-1|TRBJ1-5|.
CASSVAGTYSNQPQHF
TGTGCCAGCAGTGTAGCCGGGACTTATAGCAATCAGCCCCAGCATTTT
>.|TRBV9|TRBJ2-4|.
CASSPFHGVGAKNIQYF
TGTGCCAGCAGCCCCTTCCACGGGGTAGGTGCCAAAAACATTCAGTACTTC
>.|TRBV30|TRBJ1-5|.
CAWSPRSNQPQHF
TGTGCCTGGAGTCCCAGGAGCAATCAGCCCCAGCATTTT
>.|TRBV6-1|TRBJ1-5|.
CASSPSSNQPQHF
TGTGCCAGCAGCCCTAGTAGCAATCAGCCCCAGCATTTT
>.|TRBV18|TRBJ2-3|.
CASSPLRLLTDTQYF
TGTGCCAGCTCACCACTAAGACTTCTCACAGATACGCAGTATTTT
>few|TRBV5-4|TRBJ1-2|.
CASSLVGAPSGGYTF
TGTGCCAGCAGCTTGGTAGGGGCTCCCTCCGGGGGCTACACCTTC
>.|TRBV12-2|TRBJ2-7|.
CASRSRTGDSDHYEQYF
TGTGCAAGTCGCTCGAGGACAGGTGATTCCGATCACTACGAGCAGTACTTC
>.|TRBV6-5|TRBJ1-1|.
CASTLQGEAFF
TGTGCCAGCACCTTACAGGGTGAAGCTTTCTTT
>.|TRBV28|TRBJ1-4|TRBD1
CASSNGQGNEKLFF
TGTGCCAGCTCAAACGGACAGGGAAACGAAAAACTGTTTTTT
>.|TRBV10-3|TRBJ2-3|.
CAISEGGLADTQYF
TGTGCCATCAGTGAGGGTGGACTCGCAGATACGCAGTATTTT
>.|TRBV6-5|TRBJ2-1|TRBD2
CASSYVREGYNEQFF
TGTGCCAGCAGTTACGTGCGGGAGGGCTACAATGAGCAGTTCTTC
>.|TRBV9|TRBJ1-1|.
CASSAVAEAFF
TGTGCCAGCAGCGCGGTGGCTGAAGCTTTCTTT
>.|TRBV3-1/TRBV3-2|TRBJ1-2|.
CASSQEAGVYYGYTF
TGTGCCAGCAGCCAAGAGGCAGGGGTCTACTATGGCTACACCTTC
>.|TRBV28|TRBJ1-5|.
CASSSGGSYQPQHF
TGTGCCAGCAGCAGCGGGGGTTCGTATCAGCCCCAGCATTTT
>.|TRBV28|TRBJ2-2|TRBD1
CASSKGAVDNTGELFF
TGTGCCAGCAGTAAGGGGGCTGTAGACAACACCGGGGAGCTGTTTTTT
>.|TRBV7-9|TRBJ1-1|.
CASSPGQFEAFF
TGTGCCAGCAGCCCCGGACAGTTTGAAGCTTTCTTT
>.|TRBV7-9|TRBJ1-2|.
CASSPPGLSYGYTF
TGTGCCAGCTCTCCCCCGGGTCTCTCCTATGGCTACACCTTC
>.|TRBV4-1|TRBJ1-1|.
CASSQEMAGATEAFF
TGCGCCAGCAGCCAAGAGATGGCAGGGGCCACTGAAGCTTTCTTT
>.|TRBV28|TRBJ1-6|TRBD1
CASSPRDRSSYNSPLHF
TGTGCCAGCAGCCCGAGGGACAGAAGCTCCTATAATTCACCCCTCCACTTT
>few|TRBV4-1|TRBJ2-3|TRBD2
CASSHSLAGEADTQYF
TGCGCCAGCAGCCATTCCCTAGCGGGAGAGGCAGATACGCAGTATTTT
>.|TRBV15|TRBJ2-5|TRBD2
CATSVLAGSQETQYF
TGTGCCACCAGCGTTTTAGCGGGATCCCAAGAGACCCAGTACTTC
>.|TRBV6-5|TRBJ2-5|TRBD2
CAGTGGLAGGETQYF
TGTGCCGGCACCGGTGGACTAGCGGGAGGAGAGACCCAGTACTTC
>.|TRBV7-2|TRBJ1-2|TRBD1
CASRGQAPYGYTF
TGTGCCAGCAGGGGACAGGCCCCGTATGGCTACACCTTC
>.|TRBV6-6|TRBJ1-4|TRBD1
CASRPTGGTNEKLFF
TGTGCCAGCAGACCGACAGGGGGGACTAATGAAAAACTGTTTTTT
>.|TRBV28|TRBJ1-1|.
CASWAQVGLGDTEAFF
TGTGCCAGCTGGGCCCAGGTGGGGTTAGGGGACACTGAAGCTTTCTTT
>once|TRBV7-2|TRBJ2-1|.
CASSPSLRASLGNEQFF
TGTGCCAGCAGCCCGTCTTTGCGGGCGTCGCTTGGGAATGAGCAGTTCTTC
>few|TRBV28|TRBJ2-2|.
CASRSSTGELFF
TGTGCCAGCAGGTCTAGCACCGGGGAGCTGTTTTTT
>few|TRBV18|TRBJ1-2|TRBD1
CASSPYNRGPYGYTF
TGTGCCAGCTCACCATATAACAGGGGCCCCTATGGCTACACCTTC
>.|TRBV4-1|TRBJ2-7|.
CASSQGPITYLTPYEQYF
TGCGCCAGCAGCCAAGGTCCCATTACCTACTTAACCCCCTACGAGCAGTACTTC
>.|TRBV6-6|TRBJ1-1|.
CASSYSTGSGTEAFF
TGTGCCAGCAGTTACTCGACGGGTTCGGGAACTGAAGCTTTCTTT
>.|TRBV5-6|TRBJ1-2|TRBD1
CASSFDRDNYGYTF
TGTGCCAGCAGCTTCGACAGGGATAACTATGGCTACACCTTC
>few|TRBV5-1|TRBJ2-1|TRBD1
CASSPGTGPGGGSYNEQFF
TGCGCCAGCAGCCCCGGGACAGGGCCTGGAGGGGGGTCCTACAATGAGCAGTTCTTC
>few|TRBV28|TRBJ2-3|TRBD2
CASSPWTSGRATDTQYF
TGTGCCAGCAGTCCCTGGACTAGCGGGAGGGCGACAGATACGCAGTATTTT
>.|TRBV28|TRBJ2-1|.
CASSFPLESSSYNEQFF
TGTGCCAGCAGTTTCCCTCTTGAATCGAGCTCCTACAATGAGCAGTTCTTC
>.|TRBV5-1|TRBJ1-2|TRBD1
CASSLGDRDLALLYGYTF
TGCGCCAGCAGCTTGGGGGACAGGGACCTAGCTTTGCTCTATGGCTACACCTTC